A selection of T cell receptor beta chains follows, all from one sample in a study of CXCR3-negative and CXCR3-positive naive CD8 T cells. TCRdb reprocessed the 5' RACE reads and keeps a single row for each CDR3 protein, giving no DNA. Here the sample table reports some 50,000 distinct CDR3 sequences. The sample consisted of naive CXCR3- CD8+ T cells from blood. Receptors originate from a human donor in good health. Some clones in this sample may be carry-over from other donors' samples. The CDR3 runs from the conserved cysteine through the conserved F or W.

>TRBJ2-7|TRBV28
CASSPPTGGYEHEQYF
>TRBJ2-1|TRBV28
CASSFSGELYNEQFF
>TRBJ2-7|TRBV20-1
CSARVAPTGEQYF
>TRBJ2-5|TRBV25-1
CASSDRDRNFKETQYF
>TRBJ2-5|TRBV23-1
CASSPSPDRSRRAETQYF
>TRBJ2-7|TRBV10-2
CASNPQGRFGEQYF
>TRBJ1-2|TRBV5-5
CASSLDSVGRNLVYGYTF
>TRBJ2-7|TRBV28
CASSLRTAYEQYF
>TRBJ1-2|TRBV20-1
CSAPGPEGYTF
>TRBJ2-5|TRBV25-1
CASSESTGMVGETQYF
>TRBJ2-1|TRBV2
CASLRSGRGYNEQFF
>TRBJ2-1|TRBV6-5
CASSYSAGLPSYNEQFF
>TRBJ1-1|TRBV7-3
CASSTGPEGTEAFF
>TRBJ2-7|TRBV27
CASSAPGLAGSAVYEQYF
>TRBJ2-2|TRBV7-9
CASSSRLAENTGELFF
>TRBJ2-1|TRBV12-3/TRBV12-4
CASSHPTSGVYNEQFF
>TRBJ2-3|TRBV29-1
CSVDGTGEGDTQYF
>TRBJ1-1|TRBV29-1
CSPYGRGLSGNTEAFF
>TRBJ2-1|TRBV29-1
CSVDSAGTNEQFF
>TRBJ2-1|TRBV2
CASSEWAYNEQFF
>TRBJ1-2|TRBV6-6
CASSYLDGGYTF
>TRBJ2-7|TRBV19
CASSGMGGHEQYF
>TRBJ2-1|TRBV6-1
CASSEIGRPPSEQFF
>TRBJ2-2|TRBV6-5
CASSYVGGITGELFF
>TRBJ2-3|TRBV15
CATSRVGLSDTQYF
>TRBJ2-1|TRBV5-1
CASSLAYRGLYNEQFF
>TRBJ2-1|TRBV14
CASSQIPGLAVGEYNEQFF
>TRBJ2-2|TRBV28
CASSLLGETGELFF
>TRBJ2-3|TRBV29-1
CSVDPQDRDTDTQYF
>TRBJ2-4|TRBV14
CASSHTVAKNIQYF
>TRBJ2-5|TRBV29-1
CSVEWQFQETQYF